The clone carrying this T cell receptor (beta chain) has just a few counts. Antigen specificity is unknown. This sample was included in a study of T cell repertoires in cytomegalovirus infection. Looking at the study overall: Well-studied HLA-B-restricted CMV epitopes were used in the study alongside recently identified HLA-C-restricted ones.

Study-wide points: Across the ex vivo response, the dominant clonotypes were HLA-C-restricted CMV-specific TCR beta clonotypes. Summed frequency of shared TCR beta families picked out CMV carriers who also had the relevant HLA.

Germline trimming cut 1 base from V and 3 bases from J; bases unmatched to any gene: 5. The CDR3 runs to 15 residues. Germline values: CDR1 MGHRA, CDR2 YSYEKL. MiXCR, run by TCRdb on the reads, gives a single entry per CDR3 protein. Among 900,000 to 950,000 distinct CDR3 sequences, less than 35% were seen once, and the ten largest hold over 12%. The sample consisted of cultured CD8+ T cells from PBMCs, taken from culture after CMV antigen stimulation. V and J are TRBV4-1 and TRBJ2-5, with 7 bases fitting TRBD1. The clonotype was recovered from a human donor in good health (CMV status not recorded). Some clones in this sample may be carry-over from other donors' samples. CDR3 coding DNA: TGCGCCAGCAGCCAAGGGACCGGGACAGAAGAGACCCAGTACTTC. It encodes CASSQGTGTEETQYF.